These T cell receptor beta chains were read from a single sample in a study of T cells in Graves' hyperthyroidism and ophthalmopathy. TCRdb fed the multiplex PCR reads into MiXCR, producing one record per CDR3 protein. This repertoire shows a few hundred thousand distinct CDR3 sequences, approximately 14% found once; its top ten account for 7.7%. Sequenced: blood. These receptors were collected from a woman aged 18-29 years with Graves' hyperthyroidism. CDR3s leave out the opening cysteine and the closing phenylalanine or tryptophan. Fields, in order: D gene, V gene, J gene, CDR3 protein. A D gene is named only where the DNA matches it firmly.

>TRBD1|TRBV7-9|TRBJ1-2
ASSLGRDRTSNYGYT
>.|TRBV28|TRBJ1-2
ASSLTVRAGDFYGYT
>.|TRBV12-3/TRBV12-4|TRBJ2-6
ASIPPVGGLSGANVLT
>.|TRBV9|TRBJ2-7
ASSVGVGEQY
>.|TRBV2|TRBJ1-4
ASGREGLREKLF
>.|TRBV7-8|TRBJ2-1
ASSFGGRDREQF
>.|TRBV4-1|TRBJ1-5
ASSPEPGRVDQPQH
>.|TRBV5-1|TRBJ2-1
ASNSLRDGAYNEQF
>.|TRBV7-9|TRBJ1-1
ASSQSRLNTEAF
>.|TRBV19|TRBJ1-4
ASSSGSWLGDEKLF
>TRBD2|TRBV4-1|TRBJ2-1
ASSQISGNPRGNEQF
>.|TRBV27|TRBJ2-1
ASSSRQAYNEQF
>TRBD1|TRBV7-2|TRBJ2-7
ASRSPGQGGHEQY
>.|TRBV5-1|TRBJ2-1
ASSLGRGGSPGNEQF
>TRBD2|TRBV12-3/TRBV12-4|TRBJ2-1
ASSRGLEQF
>TRBD2|TRBV20-1|TRBJ2-1
SARDFEAGERSEQF
>.|TRBV10-3|TRBJ1-5
AISETGRARYSNQPQH
>.|TRBV28|TRBJ1-2
ASSRGTEVYGYT
>TRBD2|TRBV28|TRBJ2-7
ASSPPGGGTYEQY
>.|TRBV3-1|TRBJ2-1
ASQRGVDYRNEQF
>.|TRBV20-1|TRBJ1-2
SAAHRANYGYT
>TRBD1|TRBV6-1|TRBJ2-7
ASSHPGQGQY
>.|TRBV27|TRBJ2-7
ASSPTLGEQY
>TRBD2|TRBV6-6|TRBJ2-7
ASSYSKLAGAPQQY
>TRBD2|TRBV3-1|TRBJ2-7
ASSQGPGGTGEQY
>TRBD2|TRBV5-1|TRBJ2-1
ASSWGSGASSYNEQF
>.|TRBV7-9|TRBJ2-7
ASTQGHEQY
>TRBD1|TRBV6-1|TRBJ1-2
ASGQDVYGYT
>TRBD1|TRBV6-1|TRBJ1-2
ASSELQGINYGYT
>.|TRBV6-1|TRBJ1-6
ASRGLGSRDSPLH
>TRBD1|TRBV5-1|TRBJ2-7
ASSPGQGAGILSYEQY
>TRBD1|TRBV5-1|TRBJ1-1
ASSWGTGGVGTEAF
>TRBD2|TRBV7-2|TRBJ2-3
ASSYAGLAGYGDTQY
>.|TRBV9|TRBJ1-3
ASSVAAAGRVNTIY
>.|TRBV10-3|TRBJ2-2
AISEGRGWDTGELF
>TRBD2|TRBV20-1|TRBJ2-1
SAQTSGPNNEQF
>.|TRBV6-2/TRBV6-3|TRBJ2-1
ASSDGGAGGEQF